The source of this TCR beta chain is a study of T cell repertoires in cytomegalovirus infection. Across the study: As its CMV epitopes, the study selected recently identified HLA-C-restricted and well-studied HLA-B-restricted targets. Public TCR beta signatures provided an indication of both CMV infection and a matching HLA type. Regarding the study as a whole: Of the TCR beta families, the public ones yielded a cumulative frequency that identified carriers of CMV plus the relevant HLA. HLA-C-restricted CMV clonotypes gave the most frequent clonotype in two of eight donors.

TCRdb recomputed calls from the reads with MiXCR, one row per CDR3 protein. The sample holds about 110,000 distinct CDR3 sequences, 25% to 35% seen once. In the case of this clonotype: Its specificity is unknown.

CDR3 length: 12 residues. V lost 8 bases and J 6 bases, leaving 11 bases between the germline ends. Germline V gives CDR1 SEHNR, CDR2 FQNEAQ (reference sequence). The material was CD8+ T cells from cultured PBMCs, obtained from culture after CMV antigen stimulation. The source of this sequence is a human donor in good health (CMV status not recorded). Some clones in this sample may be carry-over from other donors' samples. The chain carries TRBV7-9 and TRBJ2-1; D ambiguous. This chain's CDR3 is CASLRGFNEQFF. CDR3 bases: TGTGCCAGCCTGAGAGGCTTCAATGAGCAGTTCTTC.